This is a list of T cell receptor beta chains from one sample in a study of shared clonotypes between healthy human individuals. Clones were sequenced by immunoSEQ multiplex PCR, and TCRdb holds only the in-frame ones, with some missing. This table holds 450,000 to 500,000 clones, over 75% found once. Material: PBMCs. These receptors were taken from a woman aged 40-49 years in good health. Some clones in this sample may be carry-over from other donors' samples. CDR3s include the opening cysteine and the closing phenylalanine or tryptophan. Some rows mark clone size as missing; the rest say once, few, many or name a class of expanded clone.

clone_size | j_call | v_call | cdr3_aa
few | TRBJ2-1 | TRBV28 | CASRLSGSSYNEQFF
NA | TRBJ1-1 | TRBV11-1 | CASSLGGGAYTEAFF
NA | TRBJ2-7 | TRBV6-1 | CASAWDSPYEQYF
NA | TRBJ2-2 | TRBV7-8 | CASSLARRRNTGELFF
once | TRBJ1-5 | TRBV2 | CASSEDGGLGLSNQPQHF
few | TRBJ2-5 | TRBV4-2 | CASSQDTRLAGEVGETQYF
NA | TRBJ1-4 | TRBV10-2 | CASRRGTATNEKLFF
few | TRBJ2-7 | TRBV15 | CATSRGTGTSLNF
NA | TRBJ2-5 | TRBV5-4 | CASSLDRGETQYF
NA | TRBJ1-4 | TRBV2 | CASSEGTTPTNEKLFF
NA | TRBJ2-7 | TRBV5-1 | CASSLVARGREQYF
NA | TRBJ2-1 | TRBV5-1 | CASSLGSANEQFF
NA | TRBJ2-3 | TRBV21-1 | CASSTPGIAGGTDTQYF
NA | TRBJ1-1 | TRBV7-9 | CASSPLDRGTTEAFF
NA | TRBJ2-1 | TRBV7-2 | CASSLVGRAEQFF
NA | TRBJ2-1 | TRBV2 | CASSGLADYNEQFF
few | TRBJ1-6 | TRBV9 | CASSADLGYNSPLHF
NA | TRBJ2-7 | TRBV5-5 | CASSLVGHGTYEQYF
NA | TRBJ2-1 | TRBV9 | CASSVVGGGTYNEQFF
NA | TRBJ2-5 | TRBV2 | CASSEGGTSGRKETQYF
NA | TRBJ2-1 | TRBV7-8 | CASSFNRLAGDNEQFF
once | TRBJ2-3 | TRBV18 | CASSASGAIDTQYF
NA | TRBJ2-7 | TRBV4-1 | CASSQVLHDRGKGEQYF
NA | TRBJ2-7 | TRBV5-1 | CASSLAPGTGVDEQYF
NA | TRBJ2-2 | TRBV15 | CATRNPTGDRDTGELFF
NA | TRBJ1-1 | TRBV4-1 | CASSQEGSGATEAFF
NA | TRBJ1-1 | TRBV2 | CASSPRMGNTEAFF
NA | TRBJ1-1 | TRBV28 | CASSPGGRTEAFF
NA | TRBJ1-5 | TRBV4-1 | CASSPRDTGPNQPQHF